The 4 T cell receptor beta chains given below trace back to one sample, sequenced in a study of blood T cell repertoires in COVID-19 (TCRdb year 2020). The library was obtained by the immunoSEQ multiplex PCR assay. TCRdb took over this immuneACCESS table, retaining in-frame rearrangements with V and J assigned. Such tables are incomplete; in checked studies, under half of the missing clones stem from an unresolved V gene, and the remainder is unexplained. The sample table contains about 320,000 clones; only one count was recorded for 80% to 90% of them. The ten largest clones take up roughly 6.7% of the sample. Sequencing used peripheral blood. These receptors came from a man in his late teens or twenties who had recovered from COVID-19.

The CDR3 DNA is TGCGCCAGCAGCTTGAGGACTAGCGGGAGGGCCATCGATGAGCAGTTCTTC. Its protein is CASSLRTSGRAIDEQFF. The chain employs TRBV5-1 and TRBJ2-1; TRBD2 matches at 15 bases. CDR1 SGHRS and CDR2 YFSETQ come from the germline V gene. The CDR3 loop spans 17 amino acids. The ends lost 1 base at V and 8 bases at J; junction bases unmatched: 7. Variable domain in full (rest from reference TRBV5-1 and TRBJ2-1): KAGVTQTPRYLIKTRGQQVTLSCSPISGHRSVSWYQQTPGQGLQFLFEYFSETQRNKGNFPGRFSGRQFSNSRSEMNVSTLELGDSALYLCASSLRTSGRAIDEQFFGPGTRLTVL.

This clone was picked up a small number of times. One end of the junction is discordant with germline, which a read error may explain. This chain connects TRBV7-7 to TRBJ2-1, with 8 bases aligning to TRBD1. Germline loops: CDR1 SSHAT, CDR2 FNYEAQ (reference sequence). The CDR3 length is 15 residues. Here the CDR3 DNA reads TGTGCTAGCAGCCTTGGGACAGGAGGAAACAATGAGCAGTTCTTC. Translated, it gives CASSLGTGGNNEQFF. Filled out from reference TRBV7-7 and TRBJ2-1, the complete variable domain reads GAGVSQSPRYKVTKRGQDVTLRCDPISSHATLYWYQQALGQGPEFLTYFNYEAQPDKSGLPSDRFSAERPEGSISTLTIQRTEQRDSAMYRCASSLGTGGNNEQFFGPGTRLTVL.

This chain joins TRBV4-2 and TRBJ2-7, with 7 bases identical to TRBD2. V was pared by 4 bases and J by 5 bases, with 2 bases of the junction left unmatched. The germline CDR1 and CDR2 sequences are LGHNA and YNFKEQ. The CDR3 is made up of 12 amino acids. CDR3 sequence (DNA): TGTGCCAGCAGCCGCGGGGGAAACGAGCAGTACTTC. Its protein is CASSRGGNEQYF.

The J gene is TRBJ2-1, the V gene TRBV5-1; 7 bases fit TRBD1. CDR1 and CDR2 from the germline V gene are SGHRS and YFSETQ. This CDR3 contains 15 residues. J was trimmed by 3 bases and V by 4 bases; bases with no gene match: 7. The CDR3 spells CASSTDRPVYNEQFF. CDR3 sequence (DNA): TGCGCCAGCAGCACGGACAGGCCGGTCTACAATGAGCAGTTCTTC.